This T cell receptor (beta chain) originates from a study of shared clonotypes between healthy human individuals. Findings and caveats of the study: In contrast to clonotypes shared by all four donors, non-shared clonotypes had lower generation probabilities.

Naive CD8 cells comprised CD45RO-negative, CCR7-positively selected cells, excluding terminally differentiated effector memory CD45RA+ cells. With regard to this clone: Its cognate antigen is unknown.

The ends were cut back, 1 base at V and 5 bases at J, with 15 bases in the middle. CDR1 SGHRS and CDR2 YFSETQ come from the germline V gene. The CDR3 runs to 15 residues. Produced via immunoSEQ multiplex PCR; TCRdb's table is partial and in-frame only. The sample has nearly 2 million clones; about 95% are singletons. The sequence was collected from a man between 18 and 29 years old in good health. The rearrangement uses TRBV5-1 and TRBJ1-2; no firm D call. The sequenced material came from naive CD8+ T cells sorted from blood. The CDR3 loop reads CASSLSSGSPYGYTF. The DNA for the CDR3 is TGCGCCAGCAGCTTGAGCTCGGGGTCCCCGTATGGCTACACCTTC.